This TCR beta chain was observed in a study of read filtering for tumor transcriptome and immune sequencing. Study-level results: IR-seq captured clonotypes deeper and more reliably than RNA-seq. Without single-read clonotypes, shared clonotype proportions correlated more between IR-seq and RNA-seq.

From about 400 ng of RNA, a library with molecular barcoded alpha/delta and beta/gamma adaptors was made. TCRdb reprocessed the reads with MiXCR, giving one entry per CDR3 protein. Of approximately 150,000 distinct CDR3 sequences detected, around 13% appear once; the ten largest clones hold roughly 7.6%. This clonotype was observed many times. Its antigen is still unknown. Trimming pared 0 bases from V and 0 bases from J, leaving 15 bases between. This CDR3 is 18 amino acids long. Germline V gives CDR1 SGHDN, CDR2 FVKESK. The chain recombines TRBV14 with TRBJ2-1; D is perhaps TRBD2 (5 bases). The receptor's source is a donor over 35 with multiple myeloma. The sample comprised a population of CD138-negative cells sorted from bone marrow. The CDR3, as DNA: TGTGCCAGCAGCCAAGAACGAATTGGGAGCCCCTCCTACAATGAGCAGTTCTTC. Encoded protein: CASSQERIGSPSYNEQFF.